This TCR beta chain was sequenced in a study of T-cell reconstitution after alpha-beta-depleted transplantation in children. Study results and limitations: One year after transplant, T-cell counts and diversity came mostly from newly produced T cells.

Germline V gives CDR1 SGHDN, CDR2 FVKESK. The CDR3 runs to 13 residues. V gave up 0 bases and J gave up 7 bases, with 7 bases separating them. Points on this clonotype: The antigen remains undetermined.

The TCRbeta library incorporated unique molecular identifiers. TCRdb itself ran the PCR reads through MiXCR, one entry per CDR3 protein. There are 530,000 or so distinct CDR3 sequences in the sample; about a quarter occur only once, and about a third lies in the top ten. The clonotype was recovered from a boy less than two years old with Wiskott-Aldrich syndrome, due to receive a stem cell transplant. The chain recombines TRBV14 with TRBJ1-5; D call uncertain. The material was PBMCs, obtained before TCRalphabeta/CD19-depleted stem cell transplant. The CDR3 bases are TGTGCCAGCAGCCAAGATATGGTACAGCCCCAGCATTTT. Translation gives CASSQDMVQPQHF.